A selection of T cell receptor beta chains follows, all from one sample in a study of Graves' ophthalmopathy and Graves' hyperthyroidism. One entry per CDR3 protein results from TCRdb running MiXCR on the multiplex PCR reads. This sample has 45,000 to 60,000 distinct CDR3 sequences, with approximately 50% found just once. The specimen was peripheral blood. These receptor sequences come from an adult woman with Graves' ophthalmopathy. Both conserved end residues are part of each CDR3. The order of the fields is J gene, V gene, clone size, D gene, CDR3 DNA, CDR3 protein. D genes are given only for firm matches. Clone size is not always given. Where it is, it says once, few, many or a class for expanded clones.

j_call: TRBJ1-3
v_call: TRBV11-2
clone_size: many
d_call: NA
cdr3_nt: TGTGCCAGCAGCTTAGGGGGCGCTGGAAACACCATATATTTT
cdr3_aa: CASSLGGAGNTIYF

j_call: TRBJ1-3
v_call: TRBV6-5
clone_size: many
d_call: NA
cdr3_nt: TGTGCCAGCAGCCCGAGCAGGAGGATAGGAAACACCATATATTTT
cdr3_aa: CASSPSRRIGNTIYF

j_call: TRBJ2-2
v_call: TRBV19
clone_size: NA
d_call: NA
cdr3_nt: TGTGCCAGTAGTAAGCGGGACACCGGGGAGCTGTTTTTT
cdr3_aa: CASSKRDTGELFF

j_call: TRBJ2-7
v_call: TRBV20-1
clone_size: many
d_call: TRBD1
cdr3_nt: TGCAGTGCTACGAGACAGGGGGAGGACGAGCAGTACTTC
cdr3_aa: CSATRQGEDEQYF

j_call: TRBJ1-1
v_call: TRBV27
clone_size: many
d_call: NA
cdr3_nt: TGTGCCAGCAGTTTATATGGGGGTGAAGCTTTCTTT
cdr3_aa: CASSLYGGEAFF

j_call: TRBJ1-2
v_call: TRBV29-1
clone_size: NA
d_call: NA
cdr3_nt: TGCAGCGTAGGGGGGGGGGGTTTTGGCTACACCTTC
cdr3_aa: CSVGGGGFGYTF

j_call: TRBJ2-7
v_call: TRBV12-3/TRBV12-4
clone_size: many
d_call: NA
cdr3_nt: TGTGCCACCAGCCTGGGACTGACCTCCTACGAGCAGTACTTC
cdr3_aa: CATSLGLTSYEQYF

j_call: TRBJ2-7
v_call: TRBV19
clone_size: NA
d_call: NA
cdr3_nt: TGTGCCGGACACAGCTCCTACGAGCAGTACTTC
cdr3_aa: CAGHSSYEQYF

j_call: TRBJ2-7
v_call: TRBV6-2/TRBV6-3
clone_size: many
d_call: TRBD2
cdr3_nt: TGTGCCAGCAGTTACCGGCGGACTAGCGTCACCTACGAGCAGTACTTC
cdr3_aa: CASSYRRTSVTYEQYF

j_call: TRBJ2-5
v_call: TRBV7-6
clone_size: NA
d_call: TRBD1
cdr3_nt: TGTGCCAGCAGCCCCCCGGGACAGCCGTACTTC
cdr3_aa: CASSPPGQPYF